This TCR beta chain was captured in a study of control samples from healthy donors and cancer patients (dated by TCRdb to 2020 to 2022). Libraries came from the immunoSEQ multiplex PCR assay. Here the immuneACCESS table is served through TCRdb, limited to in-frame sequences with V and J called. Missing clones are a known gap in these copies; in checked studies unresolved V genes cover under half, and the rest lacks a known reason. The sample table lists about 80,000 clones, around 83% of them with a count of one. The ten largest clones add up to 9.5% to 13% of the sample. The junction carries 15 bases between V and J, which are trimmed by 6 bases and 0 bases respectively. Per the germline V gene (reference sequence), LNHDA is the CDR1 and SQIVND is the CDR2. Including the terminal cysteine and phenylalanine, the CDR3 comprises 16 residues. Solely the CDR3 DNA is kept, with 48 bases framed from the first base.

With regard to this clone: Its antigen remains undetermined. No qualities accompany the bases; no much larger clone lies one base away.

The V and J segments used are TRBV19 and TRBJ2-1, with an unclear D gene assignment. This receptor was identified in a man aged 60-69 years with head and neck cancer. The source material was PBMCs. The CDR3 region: CASRAALGYSYNEQFF. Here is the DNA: TGTGCCAGTAGGGCCGCATTGGGATACTCCTACAATGAGCAGTTCTTC.